The 8 T cell receptor beta chains given below trace back to one sample, sequenced in a study of early T cells in non-severe SARS-CoV-2 infection. Each CDR3 protein gets one entry after TCRdb re-called the 5' RACE reads with MiXCR. The sample lists 74,000 or so distinct CDR3 sequences; 9.5% to 15% were seen once. Material: whole blood. These receptors were collected from an adult who was a healthcare worker with PCR-confirmed SARS-CoV-2 infection or an uninfected control (not recorded which).

This clonotype was detected a few times. This CDR3 is CASSYAGQGVNQPQHF. In DNA, the CDR3 is TGTGCCAGCAGTTATGCGGGACAGGGTGTAAATCAGCCCCAGCATTTT. This chain connects TRBV12-3 or TRBV12-4 to TRBJ1-5; 9 bases line up with TRBD1. The length of the CDR3 is 16 residues. Losses at the gene ends were 4 bases for V and 4 bases for J; bases not matched to a gene: 8.

This clonotype has more than one count but fewer than ten. This chain links TRBV28 with TRBJ1-1; D unresolved. This CDR3 spans 12 amino acids. CDR1 MDHEN and CDR2 SYDVKM come from the germline V gene. V shed 3 bases and J shed 6 bases, with 8 bases lying between them. Here the CDR3 DNA reads TGTGCCAGCAGTTTTTCCGGTGCTGAAGCTTTCTTT. It codes for CASSFSGAEAFF.

The CDR3 loop is CASTRQGAGGELFF. Here the CDR3 DNA reads TGTGCCAGCACTAGACAGGGCGCAGGCGGGGAGCTGTTTTTT. The V and J genes are TRBV25-1 and TRBJ2-2, with 7 bases lining up with TRBD1. This CDR3 has 14 residues. The ends lost 7 bases at V and 7 bases at J; junction bases unmatched: 9. Germline CDR1 reads MGHDK; CDR2 reads SYGVNS.

A single count supports this clonotype. The rearrangement joins TRBV7-8 to TRBJ2-4; D possibly corresponds to TRBD1 (5 bases). This CDR3 has 14 amino acids. CDR1 SGHVS and CDR2 FQNEAQ come from the germline V gene. Trimming cost V 5 bases and J 2 bases, with 10 bases left between them. CDR3 sequence (DNA): TGTGCCAGCAGCCCTCCGGACACCAAAAACATTCAGTACTTC. It is translated as CASSPPDTKNIQYF.

This clonotype was seen ten or more times. V and J are TRBV6-5 and TRBJ2-7, with D possibly being TRBD1 (5 bases). V was clipped by 4 bases and J by 1 base, with 11 bases between them. This CDR3 has 14 residues. The germline gives CDR1 MNHEY, CDR2 SVGAGI. The CDR3 bases are TGTGCCAGCAGTTTAGAAGGGGCTTCCTACGAGCAGTACTTC. Translating it yields CASSLEGASYEQYF.

This clonotype was observed a handful of times. This chain connects TRBV28 to TRBJ1-5, with D uncertain. The germline V gene has CDR1 MDHEN and CDR2 SYDVKM. Trimming left V 2 bases short and J 2 bases short, with 7 bases between. The CDR3 is 14 residues long. The CDR3 DNA sequence: TGTGCCAGCAGTTTAACGGTGGGCAATCAGCCCCAGCATTTT. Amino acid sequence: CASSLTVGNQPQHF.

The chain employs TRBV6-2 or TRBV6-3 and TRBJ2-1; D gene unclear. The germline V and J ends were trimmed by 4 bases and 3 bases, with 13 bases remaining between them. The germline CDR1 and CDR2 sequences are MNHEY and SVGEGT. CDR3 length equals 15 residues. The CDR3 spells CASSFPPSFYNEQFF. CDR3 coding DNA: TGTGCCAGCAGTTTCCCCCCCTCCTTCTACAATGAGCAGTTCTTC.

The gene calls are TRBV4-2 and TRBJ2-3; 9 bases are shared with TRBD2. The germline CDR1 and CDR2 sequences are LGHNA and YNFKEQ. V shed 0 bases and J 2 bases; nucleotides not matched to a gene: 6. This CDR3 has 17 residues. The CDR3 nucleotides are TGTGCCAGCAGCCAAGATAGGCGGGGGGGAATCACAGATACGCAGTATTTT. Translating gives CASSQDRRGGITDTQYF.